This TCR beta chain was sequenced for a study of regulatory T cells in long-lasting Graves disease. HTBI primers from iRepertoire and Arm-PCR of CDR3 regions yielded the TCR beta libraries. TCRdb analysed the multiplex PCR reads with MiXCR anew, one entry per CDR3 protein. This table has 350,000 to 500,000 distinct CDR3 sequences, around 15% appearing once. As to time point: newly diagnosed GD, antithyroid drugs for less than 3 months. The authors made the TCR library using RNA they extracted from PBMCs. At least ten counts were recorded for this clonotype. Per the germline V gene, CDR1 is SEHNR and CDR2 is FQNEAQ (reference sequence). V gave up 1 base and J gave up 0 bases, with 8 bases separating them. The CDR3 is made up of 15 amino acids. These data also featured in a second study, about T cells in Graves' hyperthyroidism and ophthalmopathy.

The chain is built from TRBV7-9 and TRBJ2-3; D is undetermined. The source material was peripheral blood mononuclear cells (PBMCs), sampled at new diagnosis, from a patient treated with antithyroid drugs. This TCR derives from a woman aged 45-59 years with Graves disease. The CDR3 spells CASSLDPESTDTQYF. CDR3 nucleotide sequence: TGTGCCAGCAGCTTAGATCCCGAGAGCACAGATACGCAGTATTTT.